The entry below gives a single T cell receptor (beta chain) sequence along with its context. Germline-derived CDR1 and CDR2 are SGDLS and YYNGEE. This CDR3 contains 14 residues. V was cut by 0 bases and J by 5 bases, with 11 bases left in between. In the authors' workflow: Nucleated cell counts were estimated from reference gene primer amplification. Produced via immunoSEQ multiplex PCR; TCRdb's table is partial and in-frame only. The V and J calls and the clone size are those of that table, but D and trimming were determined from the DNA. The sample contains around 240,000 clones, approximately 86% of which appear only once. The data derive from a study of blood T cell repertoires in COVID-19. Looking at the study overall: Whether acute or convalescent, the COVID-19 samples came from the United States, Italy and Spain. The analysed material was cDNA or gDNA that came from T cells, B-cell-depleted T cells, or PBMCs.

This clonotype was obtained from a woman in her 30s who had recovered from COVID-19. Material: peripheral blood. The genes are TRBV9 and TRBJ1-1; weak D call: TRBD1 (5 bases). As DNA, the CDR3 is TGTGCCAGCAGCGTAGGTGGGGGGTGGACTGAAGCTTTCTTT. Translation gives CASSVGGGWTEAFF.